The sequence of this T cell receptor beta chain was determined in a study of T-cell memory formation after mild COVID-19 listed by TCRdb under 2021. Concerning the study at large: TCR sequence clusters from the two donors were found to be largely donor specific. T-cell clones expanding and contracting after mild COVID-19 in a couple of donors were tracked by longitudinal TCRalpha and TCRbeta repertoire sequencing. Two young, previously healthy adult volunteers, one female and one male, were included in the cohort. Study-wide findings and limitations: Only two mild cases were covered by the study, and larger cohorts that include severe cases with pre-infection samples were considered necessary. Some responding clones were detected in pre-infection memory, which suggested that pre-existing cross-reactive memory T cells had joined the SARS-CoV-2 response. Clones that contracted from day 15 to 85 showed balanced CD4/CD8 phenotypes, whereas a second wave of clones that expanded from day 15 to 37 leaned towards CD4+. The second-wave clones that peaked on day 37 were not confirmed to be SARS-CoV-2 specific. Contracting CD4+ clones turned up mainly in the CM and EM memory subsets, whereas EMRA was where CD8+ clones were enriched.

Ficoll-Paque density gradient centrifugation was used to isolate PBMCs. CDR1 and CDR2 (DFQATT, SNEGSKA) derive from the germline V gene (reference sequence). V is cut back by 0 bases and J by 8 bases, with 12 bases in the junction unmatched. Its CDR3 holds 15 amino acids, cysteine through phenylalanine. Here the CDR3 DNA is all that survives: 45 bases in frame from base 1. Points on this clonotype: Its antigen is unknown. Per-nucleotide qualities are absent, and no much larger clonotype sits a single base away.

These reads were obtained on an Illumina NovaSeq 6000. Using 5'RACE with constant-segment primers, TCRalpha and TCRbeta cDNA libraries were constructed, with sample barcodes and unique molecular identifiers added in the process. Trizol reagent was used to extract RNA from every sample. Amplification of the libraries took two PCR steps, and the second step added a second sample barcode plus Illumina TruSeq adapters. Libraries were sequenced on an Illumina NovaSeq with 2 x 150 bp paired-end reads. In the original analysis: The reads were demultiplexed and collapsed into UMI-guided consensus sequences using migec v1.2.7. With mixcr v2.1.11, UMI consensuses were aligned to TRA and TRB V and J templates and assembled into clonotypes. A clonotype was counted as expanded or contracted only when both edgeR and NoisET called the clonotype significant, with the noise models trained on biological replicates. For edgeR calls, the thresholds were a false discovery rate-adjusted p below 0.01 and a log2 fold-change of 1. As an exploratory analysis of dynamics, max-normalized trajectories of the 1000 most abundant clonotypes were examined by PCA with hierarchical clustering. The CD4 or CD8 phenotype of responding clones was assigned using the separately sequenced CD4+ and CD8+ repertoires. TCRdb reworked the public reads: Q25 trimming with fastp, MiXCR clone assembly, productive beta chains retained. CDR3 protein sequences are deduplicated, and each keeps its most common genes and DNA. For this entry, the V and J calls and clone size follow TCRdb and not the study's own pipeline. The sample table lists under 400,000 distinct CDR3 sequences, 21% of them with a count of one. Of the sample, around an eighth is held by the ten largest clones.

This clonotype was obtained from an adult woman who had mild COVID-19 (a few samples of this study predate the infection). The sample titles of this study are shuffled in the database, so cell type and time point are left out; the donor was told from shared clones. The chain joins TRBV20-1 to TRBJ1-2, and 7 junction bases match TRBD1. The sample taken for sequencing was PBMCs or a T cell subset sorted from them (not recorded which). In nucleotide form, the sequence is TGCAGTGCTAGAGACCGGGACAGACCTTGGGAAGGCTACACCTTC. It translates as CSARDRDRPWEGYTF.